The clone carrying this T cell receptor (beta chain) was counted a few times. Its antigen is unknown. Semi-nested PCR with Nested Universal Primer A followed constant-region reverse priming of full-length variable regions. TCRdb redid the calling of the 5' RACE reads with MiXCR, one entry per CDR3 protein. Here the sample spans tens of thousands of distinct CDR3 sequences, about 25% being singletons. Notes on the study in general: The larger cohort examined one V-J beta rearrangement, not whole repertoires. Tumor memory CD4+ T cell TCR gene usage was found to cluster with blood and lymph node memory CD4+ cells and with lymph node naive CD4+ cells.

There are 15 residues in the CDR3. Deletions cut 0 bases from V and 2 bases from J, with 9 bases between. Germline V CDR1 and CDR2: SGHRS, YFSETQ. The clonotype originates from a female donor with breast cancer. What was sequenced was tumor-infiltrating naive CD4+ T cells sorted from the breast tumor. Documented subset: naive CD4+ T cells, CD4+CD45RA+CD25-. The chain recombines TRBV5-1 with TRBJ1-3; a possible D gene is TRBD1 (5 bases). CDR3 nucleotide sequence: TGCGCCAGCAGCTTGGGGCAGGGCCCTGGAAACACCATATATTTT. Its translation: CASSLGQGPGNTIYF.